Listed here are 8 T cell receptor beta chains from one sample, sequenced in a study of blood T cell repertoires in COVID-19. Repertoires were generated with immunoSEQ multiplex PCR, while TCRdb's copy carries only in-frame clones and drops some. The table has approximately 210,000 clones, 80% to 85% seen once. Sequencing was done on a sample of PBMCs or T cells enriched from blood (not recorded which). These receptor sequences come from a woman aged 50 to 60 with acute COVID-19.

The V call is TRBV19, the J call TRBJ2-1; 11 positions match TRBD2. V was pared by 2 bases and J by 5 bases, with 2 bases of the junction left unmatched. This CDR3 region has 15 residues. Germline CDR1 LNHDA, CDR2 SQIVND (reference sequence). The CDR3 nucleotides read TGTGCCAGTAGTATACTAGCGGGGGGCCACAATGAGCAGTTCTTC. It translates to CASSILAGGHNEQFF.

The rearrangement joins TRBV4-3 to TRBJ2-3; 9 nucleotides line up with TRBD2. Germline CDR1 is LGHNA and CDR2 is YSLEER. J lost 3 bases, V lost 4 bases, and 5 bases had no gene match. This CDR3 contains 15 residues. CDR3 sequence reads: CASSRIAGATDTQYF. For the CDR3, the DNA is TGCGCCAGCAGCCGGATAGCGGGGGCAACAGATACGCAGTATTTT.

The chain employs TRBV10-3 and TRBJ1-3, with 10 bases aligning to TRBD1. The CDR3 runs 15 residues. CDR1 and CDR2 (germline): ENHRY, SYGVKD. J lost 0 bases, V lost 6 bases, and 2 bases had no gene match. The CDR3 DNA reads as TGTGCCATCAGGGACAGGGGGACCTCTGGAAACACCATATATTTT. It codes for CAIRDRGTSGNTIYF.

V gene TRBV5-4 combines with J gene TRBJ2-3; D unresolved. The CDR3 contains 15 residues. V was pared by 0 bases and J by 0 bases, with 8 bases between. Germline CDR1 is SGHNT and CDR2 is YYREEE (reference sequence). The CDR3 region has the DNA TGTGCCAGCAGCTTGGGCGCCTCTAGCACAGATACGCAGTATTTT. Translating it yields CASSLGASSTDTQYF.

The rearrangement uses TRBV6-4 and TRBJ2-3; D is ambiguous. CDR1 and CDR2 (germline): MRHNA, SNTAGT. Trimming pared 6 bases from V and 4 bases from J, leaving 14 bases between. The CDR3 consists of 14 residues. Written as DNA, the CDR3 is TGTGCCAGCAGGCCCTTTTTTTCGGCAGATACGCAGTATTTT. Its protein product is CASRPFFSADTQYF.

The rearrangement links TRBV27 to TRBJ2-7; 8 bases are shared with TRBD1. V dropped 6 bases and J dropped 1; count of bases not matched to a gene: 8. Germline V CDR1 and CDR2: MNHEY, SMNVEV (reference sequence). This CDR3 is 15 amino acids long. The CDR3 reads CASSGQGSPSYEQYF. DNA of the CDR3: TGTGCCAGCAGCGGACAGGGCTCACCTTCCTACGAGCAGTACTTC.

This clone was picked up one time. The chain links TRBV6-5 to TRBJ1-2, with D perhaps matching TRBD1 (5 bases). V was trimmed by 4 bases and J by 1 base, leaving 13 bases between them. The length of the CDR3 is 15 residues. Germline V gene data show CDR1 as MNHEY and CDR2 as SVGAGI. The CDR3 nucleotides read TGTGCCAGCAGTTCCTCAGGGAGGAATAACTATGGCTACACCTTC. It encodes CASSSSGRNNYGYTF.

This sequence joins TRBV30 and TRBJ1-1; tentatively, D is TRBD1 (5 bases). V was clipped by 3 bases and J by 1 base, with 18 bases between them. The germline CDR1 and CDR2 sequences are GTSNPN and SVGIG (reference sequence). CDR3 length: 16 amino acids. CDR3 bases: TGTGCCTGGAGGTGGGCGGGGCGGGGACCGAACACTGAAGCTTTCTTT. This sequence encodes CAWRWAGRGPNTEAFF.